This T cell receptor beta chain was recorded in a study of shared clonotypes between healthy human individuals. This clone has only one observation. Assay: immunoSEQ multiplex PCR; the TCRdb copy retains only in-frame clones and omits some. The sample carries roughly 2 million clones, 95% recorded once. This clonotype originated in a man aged 18 to 30 in good health. Sequenced sample: naive CD4+ T cells sorted from blood. Described subset: CD45RA+ positively selected.

This CDR3 reads CASSLWTLRPGANVLTF. The DNA of the CDR3 is TGTGCCAGCAGTTTATGGACCCTGAGGCCAGGGGCCAACGTCCTGACTTTC. The chain couples TRBV27 to TRBJ2-6; D unresolved. Looked up from germline, CDR1 is MNHEY and CDR2 is SMNVEV (reference sequence). The CDR3 has 17 residues. V dropped 1 base and J dropped 4 bases, with 14 bases sitting between them.